The present T cell receptor (beta chain) was sequenced within a study of neurological immune-mediated disorders. Overall study results and limits: Private repertoires in all groups were suggested by the finding that expanded clones across subjects shared no CDR3 amino acid sequences. In HTLV-1-associated myelopathy, TCR clonal expansion was greatest, whereas multiple sclerosis had the least, falling below healthy controls.

Sorted libraries used 1 million CD4+ or CD8+ T cells. Synthesis of cDNA was performed by 5'RACE using 10-nucleotide random UMIs. In TCRdb, the 5' RACE reads were re-called with MiXCR into one record per CDR3 protein. The sample shows fewer than 40,000 distinct CDR3 sequences, approximately 5% of them seen only once. V lost 5 bases to trimming and J lost 1 base, with 6 bases between them. CDR1 is KGHSH and CDR2 is LQKENI in the germline V gene. The CDR3 runs 13 residues. This clonotype was detected ten times or more. Its cognate antigen is unknown. J is TRBJ1-5 and V is TRBV18; D is uncertain. Sequencing input: CD4+ T cells from blood. The receptor's source is a woman between 45 and 60 years old in good health. This chain's CDR3 is CASSADSNQPQHF. Here the CDR3 DNA reads TGTGCCAGCTCAGCGGACAGCAATCAGCCCCAGCATTTT.